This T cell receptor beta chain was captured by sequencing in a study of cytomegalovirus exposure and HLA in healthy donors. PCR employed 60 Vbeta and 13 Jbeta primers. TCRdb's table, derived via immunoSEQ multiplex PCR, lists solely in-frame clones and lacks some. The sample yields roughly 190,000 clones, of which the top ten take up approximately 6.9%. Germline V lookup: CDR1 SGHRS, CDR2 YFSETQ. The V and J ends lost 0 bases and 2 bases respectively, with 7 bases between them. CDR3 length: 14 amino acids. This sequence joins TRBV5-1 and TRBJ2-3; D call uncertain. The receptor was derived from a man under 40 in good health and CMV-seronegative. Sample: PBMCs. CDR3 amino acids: CASSLATYTDTQYF. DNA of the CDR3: TGCGCCAGCAGCTTGGCTACTTACACAGATACGCAGTATTTT.